Below are 7 T cell receptor beta chains sequenced from a single sample in a study of cytomegalovirus exposure and HLA in healthy donors. A multiplex PCR was run with 60 Vbeta primers and 13 Jbeta primers. The data were produced by immunoSEQ multiplex PCR, yet TCRdb's version contains in-frame clones alone and is incomplete. This table holds some 30,000 clones, 35% to 55% found once. The sequencing sample was made of PBMCs. These receptors were collected from a woman aged 50 to 60 in good health and CMV-seronegative.

This chain uses TRBV4-2 with TRBJ2-3; D unclear. Trimming shortened V by 0 bases and J by 4 bases, and 5 bases separated the two germline ends. This CDR3 has 13 amino acids. Germline V gives CDR1 LGHNA, CDR2 YNFKEQ. The CDR3 sequence: CASSQEGADTQYF. The CDR3 region has the DNA TGTGCCAGCAGCCAAGAAGGAGCAGATACGCAGTATTTT.

This clone appeared a few times. This chain uses TRBV4-1 with TRBJ1-2; 8 bases align to TRBD1. The CDR3 covers 16 residues. The junction had 11 bases not matched to a gene; V was cut back by 6 bases and J by 2 bases. Germline lookup yields CDR1 MGHRA and CDR2 YSYEKL. CDR3 bases: TGCGCCAGCAGGCCTCCTGGACAGGGAGGAAACTATGGCTACACCTTC. Its protein product is CASRPPGQGGNYGYTF.

This clone occurred a few times. J is TRBJ1-4 and V is TRBV5-3, with 12 bases matching TRBD1. TRBV5-3 is an ORF, with its function uncertain. The V segment lost 3 bases and the J segment 7 bases; nucleotides outside the gene matches: 7. This CDR3 comprises 16 residues. In DNA, the CDR3 is TGTGCCAGAAGCTCCCGGGACAGGGGGCGTCGTGAAAAACTGTTTTTT. This sequence encodes CARSSRDRGRREKLFF.

The rearrangement uses TRBV7-7 and TRBJ2-1; TRBD2 matches 8 bases. From germline, CDR1 is SSHAT and CDR2 FNYEAQ (reference sequence). There are 15 residues in the CDR3. J was trimmed by 5 bases and V by 5 bases; bases with no gene match: 8. CDR3 residues: CASSLGGTRNNEQFF. In nucleotides, the CDR3 is TGTGCCAGCAGCCTGGGGGGGACTAGGAACAATGAGCAGTTCTTC.

This clone was seen only a few times. The rearrangement links TRBV19 to TRBJ2-7; the D gene is possibly TRBD2 (6 bases). CDR3 size: 14 residues. Looked up from germline, CDR1 is LNHDA and CDR2 is SQIVND (reference sequence). Trimming took off 3 bases at V and 3 bases at J, with 12 bases between the two ends. CDR3 DNA sequence: TGTGCCAGTAGTATTCGGCAGGGAGGCTACGAGCAGTACTTC. This gives the protein CASSIRQGGYEQYF. Variable domain in full (rest from reference TRBV19 and TRBJ2-7): DGGITQSPKYLFRKEGQNVTLSCEQNLNHDAMYWYRQDPGQGLRLIYYSQIVNDFQKGDIAEGYSVSREKKESFPLTVTSAQKNPTAFYLCASSIRQGGYEQYFGPGTRLTVT.

The V and J genes are TRBV19 and TRBJ1-2, with TRBD1 as a possible D gene (5 bases). The CDR3 extends over 15 amino acids. CDR1 and CDR2 (germline): LNHDA, SQIVND (reference sequence). V was clipped by 3 bases and J by 2 bases, with 13 bases between them. CDR3 residues: CASSIWGRENYGYTF. The DNA for the CDR3 is TGTGCCAGTAGTATTTGGGGCAGGGAAAACTATGGCTACACCTTC.

This clone was detected only a few times. The CDR3 reads CASSLGQATNEKLFF. For the CDR3, the DNA is TGTGCCAGCAGCTTAGGACAGGCAACTAATGAAAAACTGTTTTTT. The chain carries TRBV5-4 and TRBJ1-4; 7 bases line up with TRBD1. The junction had 1 base not matched to a gene; V was cut back by 2 bases and J by 0 bases. CDR3 length equals 15 residues. The germline V gene encodes CDR1 SGHNT and CDR2 YYREEE (reference sequence). Combining the CDR3 with reference TRBV5-4 and TRBJ1-4 gives the whole variable domain ETGVTQSPTHLIKTRGQQVTLRCSSQSGHNTVSWYQQALGQGPQFIFQYYREEENGRGNFPPRFSGLQFPNYSSELNVNALELDDSALYLCASSLGQATNEKLFFGSGTQLSVL.